This T cell receptor (beta chain) came from a study of blood T cell repertoires in COVID-19. In germline, CDR1 is LGHDT, CDR2 YNNKEL (reference sequence). The V gene lost 3 bases and the J gene lost 4 bases, with 16 bases spanning the gap. This CDR3 region has 15 residues. Under the authors' procedure: Nucleated cell counts were estimated from reference gene primer amplification. Using immunoSEQ multiplex PCR, the repertoire was profiled, and TCRdb retains in-frame clones only, with some absent. V and J calls and clone size follow that table, whereas D and trimming were derived from the DNA. The data contain 150,000 to 200,000 clones, roughly 86% of them seen just once; the ten biggest clones take up more than 3%.

Specimen: peripheral blood. This rearrangement joins TRBV3-1 (or the pseudogene TRBV3-2) to TRBJ2-7; perhaps TRBD2 as D (6 bases). The clonotype comes from a man in his 70s with acute or convalescent COVID-19. CDR3 region: CASSHLSLGGYEQYF. The CDR3 DNA sequence: TGTGCCAGCAGCCACCTTTCATTAGGAGGGTACGAGCAGTACTTC.